A selection of T cell receptor beta chains follows, all from one sample in a study of cytomegalovirus exposure and HLA in healthy donors. Method: immunoSEQ multiplex PCR; TCRdb's copy keeps in-frame clones and lacks some. The sample includes 150,000 to 200,000 clones, roughly 85% of them seen just once. Source material: PBMCs. These receptors all come from a young man in good health and CMV-seropositive. CDR3s include the opening cysteine and the closing phenylalanine or tryptophan. Each record gives: V gene, J gene, CDR3 protein.

>TRBV20-1|TRBJ2-1
CSAVEINEQFF
>TRBV7-2|TRBJ1-5
CASSFSRSGNQPQHF
>TRBV2|TRBJ1-2
CASSGGGGYTF
>TRBV7-8|TRBJ1-5
CASTFTPRTEVGQPQHF
>TRBV27|TRBJ1-2
CASPPGGTYGYTF
>TRBV7-2|TRBJ2-3
CASSSVRGTYITDTQYF
>TRBV11-3|TRBJ1-1
CASSLVAFRGQGQNEAFF
>TRBV27|TRBJ2-1
CASRLTGAYYNEQFF
>TRBV5-4|TRBJ1-4
CASSSTGGPNEKLFF
>TRBV5-4|TRBJ2-3
CASSLGAGGATDTQYF
>TRBV30|TRBJ2-5
CAWRAAGAETQYF
>TRBV2|TRBJ1-1
CAERRAGGLEAFF
>TRBV18|TRBJ2-3
CASSPRQERWWDTQYF
>TRBV15|TRBJ2-6
CATSEGGGGANVLPF
>TRBV6-5|TRBJ2-5
CASTAPGVRETQYF
>TRBV4-1|TRBJ2-7
CASSRHGQGVVSEQYF
>TRBV28|TRBJ1-2
CASSGPGFPTGSYGYTF
>TRBV4-2|TRBJ2-7
CASSQGSRGSSYEQYF
>TRBV6-5|TRBJ2-5
CASGVAGQETQYF
>TRBV18|TRBJ2-5
CASSPVDSQETQYF
>TRBV29-1|TRBJ1-5
CSVLLSGNQPQHF
>TRBV10-3|TRBJ2-7
CASGGSRDEQYF
>TRBV29-1|TRBJ2-7
CSVLWKASSYEQYF
>TRBV7-9|TRBJ2-5
CASSFYSGGTQETQYF
>TRBV7-2|TRBJ2-7
CASSYTGTVSYEQYF
>TRBV2|TRBJ1-4
CASSVHATRHEKLFF
>TRBV15|TRBJ2-2
CATSSRTSGRLGELFF
>TRBV29-1|TRBJ2-2
CSVGPETVSGTLNTGELFF
>TRBV19|TRBJ2-7
CASSLDRVREQYF
>TRBV5-6|TRBJ2-3
CASSLDFRDTDTQYF
>TRBV29-1|TRBJ2-5
CSVYGIGRNYETQYF
>TRBV11-2|TRBJ2-3
CASRHRESGTSTDTQYF
>TRBV7-2|TRBJ2-1
CASRLQGSSYNEQFF
>TRBV7-8|TRBJ1-2
CASSSFPGQGNGYTF
>TRBV11-3|TRBJ2-5
CASSLVSSETQYF
>TRBV4-2|TRBJ1-2
CASSQGGVYGYTF
>TRBV7-9|TRBJ1-1
CASSGGAITEAFF
>TRBV7-8|TRBJ1-2
CASSFRGKSGYTF
>TRBV10-3|TRBJ2-4
CAISGTGGLTKNIQYF
>TRBV30|TRBJ2-7
CAWSETSGSVHEQYF
>TRBV11-3|TRBJ1-2
CASSFDGTDYGYTF
>TRBV27|TRBJ2-3
CASSPDTLADTQYF
>TRBV5-6|TRBJ2-1
CASSLGIRSSYNEQFF
>TRBV11-3|TRBJ2-5
CASSWMGGPRQETQYF
>TRBV19|TRBJ1-3
CASRTGGGNSGNTIYF
>TRBV4-2|TRBJ2-3
CASSQDTRGRRDTQYF
>TRBV7-3|TRBJ2-1
CASSLSGLTYNEQFF
>TRBV2|TRBJ2-7
CASSPGLAGGPLYEQYF
>TRBV5-1|TRBJ2-1
CAGSWRLAGESEQFF
>TRBV7-2|TRBJ1-5
CASSLRQGGGLSNQPQHF